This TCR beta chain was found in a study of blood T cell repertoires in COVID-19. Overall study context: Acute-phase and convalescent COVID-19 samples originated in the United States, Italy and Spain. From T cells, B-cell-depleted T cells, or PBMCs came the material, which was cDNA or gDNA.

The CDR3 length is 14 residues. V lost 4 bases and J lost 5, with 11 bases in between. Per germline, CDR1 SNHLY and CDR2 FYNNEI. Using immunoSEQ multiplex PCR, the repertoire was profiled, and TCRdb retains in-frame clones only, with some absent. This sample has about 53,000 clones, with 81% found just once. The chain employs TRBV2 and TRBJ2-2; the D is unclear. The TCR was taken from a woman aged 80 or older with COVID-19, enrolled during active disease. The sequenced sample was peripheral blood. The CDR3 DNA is TGTGCCAGCAGTGCGTACGAGGCTACCGGGGAGCTGTTTTTT. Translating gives CASSAYEATGELFF.